Shown below are 27 T cell receptor beta chains from a single sample sequenced in a study of cytomegalovirus exposure and HLA in healthy donors. A multiplex PCR was run with 60 Vbeta primers and 13 Jbeta primers. The protocol was immunoSEQ multiplex PCR, while the TCRdb copy is restricted to in-frame clones and leaves out a portion. The sample includes over 150,000 clones, about 80% of them seen just once. Sequenced: PBMCs. The receptors come from an older woman in good health and CMV-seropositive.

J is TRBJ2-3 and V is TRBV30; D possibly corresponds to TRBD1 (6 bases). Germline loops: CDR1 GTSNPN, CDR2 SVGIG (reference sequence). Trimming took 8 bases from V and 0 from J, leaving 12 bases between them. The CDR3 length is 13 residues. CDR3 coding DNA: TGTGCCGGAGTCAGGGGCAGCACAGATACGCAGTATTTT. It specifies CAGVRGSTDTQYF.

The chain recombines TRBV5-1 with TRBJ1-5, with D perhaps matching TRBD1 (5 bases). Deletions cut 7 bases from V and 3 bases from J, with 11 bases between. This CDR3 spans 13 amino acids. CDR1 and CDR2 from the germline V gene are SGHRS and YFSETQ. The CDR3 DNA reads TGCGCCAGCGCCGGGGGAATCAATCAGCCCCAGCATTTT. The encoded protein is CASAGGINQPQHF.

V usage is TRBV19 and J usage is TRBJ1-5; no definite D call. Germline CDR1 is LNHDA and CDR2 is SQIVND (reference sequence). The CDR3 consists of 13 residues. V was shortened by 7 bases and J by 2 bases, with 9 bases between the two germline ends. The CDR3 reads CASTRGGNQPQHF. The CDR3 coding sequence is TGTGCCAGTACCCGCGGGGGCAATCAGCCCCAGCATTTT.

This chain connects TRBV27 to TRBJ2-4; TRBD2 might be the D (6 bases). CDR1 and CDR2 from the germline V gene are MNHEY and SMNVEV (reference sequence). The CDR3 contains 17 residues. V was clipped by 2 bases and J by 7 bases, with 21 bases between them. The DNA for the CDR3 is TGTGCCAGCAGTTTAATTCCCGGCCAGGGAGGTATCAACATTCAGTACTTC. The encoded protein is CASSLIPGQGGINIQYF.

V and J are TRBV5-6 and TRBJ2-5, with D possibly being TRBD1 (5 bases). Deletions cut 1 base from V and 2 bases from J, with 12 bases between. Germline lookup yields CDR1 SGHDT and CDR2 YYEEEE. The CDR3 runs to 15 residues. The CDR3 protein is CASSLLGRGQETQYF. CDR3 in DNA: TGTGCCAGCAGCTTGTTAGGTAGGGGTCAAGAGACCCAGTACTTC.

This chain joins TRBV11-1 and TRBJ2-7, with 7 bases fitting TRBD2. With 0 bases clipped from V and 2 bases from J, the junction kept 7 bases outside the gene matches. The CDR3 is 16 residues long. Germline V lookup: CDR1 SGHAT, CDR2 FQDESV (reference sequence). CDR3 region: CASSLAGQGLTYEQYF. CDR3 DNA sequence: TGTGCCAGCAGCTTAGCGGGCCAGGGACTAACCTACGAGCAGTACTTC.

This clone was seen more than once but under ten times. This rearrangement joins TRBV6-1 to TRBJ1-1; D is unclear. The CDR3 consists of 14 residues. Trimming removed 4 bases from V and 0 bases from J, with 9 bases in between. CDR1 is MNHNS and CDR2 is SASEGT in the germline V gene. The CDR3 sequence is CASSVRALNTEAFF. In DNA form, the CDR3 reads TGTGCCAGCAGTGTAAGAGCTTTGAACACTGAAGCTTTCTTT.

The chain joins TRBV2 to TRBJ1-2, with TRBD1 identical over 8 bases. The CDR3 has 14 residues. Germline loops: CDR1 SNHLY, CDR2 FYNNEI. V trimming: 4 bases; J trimming: 4 bases; junction bases outside the gene matches: 5. This CDR3 reads CASSATGEGYGYTF. CDR3 coding DNA: TGTGCCAGCAGTGCGACAGGGGAAGGCTATGGCTACACCTTC.

The V call is TRBV4-1, the J call TRBJ2-5; D may match TRBD1 or TRBD2 (5 bases each). The J call is uncertain, as TRBJ2-7 better fits the DNA end. The V gene's germline CDR1 is MGHRA and CDR2 YSYEKL. The CDR3 has 15 amino acids. CDR3 coding DNA: TGCGCCAGCAGCCAAGTCCTCTCTGGGGGCTACGAGCAGTACTTC. This codes for CASSQVLSGGYEQYF.

The J gene is TRBJ2-1, the V gene TRBV25-1, with TRBD1 identical over 8 bases. CDR3 length: 17 amino acids. With V trimmed by 2 bases and J by 6 bases, 12 bases remained unmatched. Germline lookup yields CDR1 MGHDK and CDR2 SYGVNS. CDR3: CASSEPTGVTGGNEQFF. CDR3 sequence (DNA): TGTGCCAGCAGTGAACCCACCGGAGTAACAGGGGGCAATGAGCAGTTCTTC. Variable domain in full (rest from reference TRBV25-1 and TRBJ2-1): EADIYQTPRYLVIGTGKKITLECSQTMGHDKMYWYQQDPGMELHLIHYSYGVNSTEKGDLSSESTVSRIRTEHFPLTLESARPSHTSQYLCASSEPTGVTGGNEQFFGPGTRLTVL.

In its sample, this clone was seen once. The J gene is TRBJ1-4, the V gene TRBV7-9, with TRBD1 matching over 10 bases. Losses at the gene ends were 5 bases for V and 7 bases for J; bases not matched to a gene: 4. The length of the CDR3 is 14 residues. Per germline, CDR1 SEHNR and CDR2 FQNEAQ (reference sequence). This CDR3 reads CASSPGQGGEKLFF. The CDR3 DNA sequence: TGTGCCAGCAGCCCCGGACAGGGGGGTGAAAAACTGTTTTTT.

This chain joins TRBV7-9 and TRBJ2-7, with 9 bases that match TRBD1. The J segment lost 2 bases and the V segment lost 6 bases, leaving 5 bases of the junction unmatched. The length of the CDR3 is 14 residues. Germline V gene data show CDR1 as SEHNR and CDR2 as FQNEAQ (reference sequence). The CDR3 here is CASSPGQGTYEQYF. For the CDR3, the DNA is TGTGCCAGCAGTCCGGGACAGGGAACCTACGAGCAGTACTTC. The full variable domain, completed using reference TRBV7-9 and TRBJ2-7, is DTGVSQNPRHKITKRGQNVTFRCDPISEHNRLYWYRQTLGQGPEFLTYFQNEAQLEKSRLLSDRFSAERPKGSFSTLEIQRTEQGDSAMYLCASSPGQGTYEQYFGPGTRLTVT.

This sequence joins TRBV27 and TRBJ1-1; no clear D gene. Germline CDR1 and CDR2: MNHEY and SMNVEV (reference sequence). Trimming removed 7 bases at V and 3 bases at J, with 9 bases between. This CDR3 comprises 12 residues. This CDR3 reads CASMTQYTEAFF. CDR3 bases: TGTGCCAGCATGACACAGTACACTGAAGCTTTCTTT.

V is TRBV6-5 and J is TRBJ1-2; 8 bases align to TRBD1. Germline CDR1 and CDR2: MNHEY and SVGAGI. The CDR3 covers 14 residues. V was pared by 2 bases and J by 7 bases, with 6 bases of the junction left unmatched. The CDR3, as DNA: TGTGCCAGCAGTTACCAAGGACAGGGTGGTGGCTACACCTTC. It codes for CASSYQGQGGGYTF.

A single count supports this clone. V usage is TRBV30 and J usage is TRBJ1-2, with D possibly being TRBD1 (5 bases). This CDR3 comprises 14 residues. Germline V CDR1 and CDR2: GTSNPN, SVGIG (reference sequence). The V and J ends lost 8 bases and 4 bases respectively, with 20 bases between them. CDR3 sequence: CAGPTVPPSYGYTF. CDR3 in DNA: TGTGCCGGACCGACAGTCCCTCCTTCCTATGGCTACACCTTC.

The sample holds one count of this clone. The chain combines TRBV7-2 with TRBJ1-3, with a tentative D call TRBD1 (5 bases). The CDR3 sequence is 15 residues long. V was pared by 3 bases and J by 0 bases, with 9 bases between. CDR1 and CDR2 from the germline V gene are SGHTA and FQGNSA. This CDR3 is CASSFDGHSGNTIYF. The CDR3 DNA follows: TGTGCCAGCAGCTTCGACGGACACTCTGGAAACACCATATATTTT. The full variable domain, its missing parts supplied by reference TRBV7-2 and TRBJ1-3, is GAGVSQSPSNKVTEKGKDVELRCDPISGHTALYWYRQSLGQGLEFLIYFQGNSAPDKSGLPSDRFSAERTGGSVSTLTIQRTQQEDSAVYLCASSFDGHSGNTIYFGEGSWLTVV.

The chain recombines TRBV6-6 with TRBJ1-3; no reliable D call. Per the germline V gene, CDR1 is MNHNY and CDR2 is SVGAGI (reference sequence). V lost 0 bases, J lost 4 bases, and 13 bases lay in between. The CDR3 spans 16 residues. The CDR3 sequence: CASSYSHGSKGNTIYF. The DNA for the CDR3 is TGTGCCAGCAGTTACTCGCACGGGTCGAAAGGAAACACCATATATTTT.

The V and J genes are TRBV27 and TRBJ2-5; 9 nucleotides match TRBD1. The J call is in doubt because the DNA end fits TRBJ2-7 better. The germline CDR1 and CDR2 sequences are MNHEY and SMNVEV (reference sequence). There are 13 residues in the CDR3. The CDR3 DNA reads TGTGCCAGCGGACAGGGGAGGGACTACGAGCAGTACTTC. Amino acid sequence: CASGQGRDYEQYF.

The V gene is TRBV6-5, the J gene TRBJ1-5; D is unresolved. The CDR3 runs 13 residues. Germline V CDR1 and CDR2: MNHEY, SVGAGI. V was clipped by 0 bases and J by 3 bases, with 3 bases between them. DNA for the CDR3: TGTGCCAGCAGTTACTCGTACAATCAGCCCCAGCATTTT. Its translation: CASSYSYNQPQHF.

The chain links TRBV15 to TRBJ1-4; D might be TRBD1 (6 bases). The CDR3 has 15 residues. With 0 bases removed from V and 8 bases from J, the gap between germline ends came to 13 bases. Germline V lookup: CDR1 LNHNV, CDR2 YYDKDF (reference sequence). The CDR3 reads CATSRDKQGREKLFF. The CDR3 coding sequence is TGTGCCACCAGCAGAGATAAACAGGGAAGGGAAAAACTGTTTTTT.

This clone showed up just a few times. The chain couples TRBV30 to TRBJ1-2, with 7 bases lining up with TRBD1. Germline V gene data show CDR1 as GTSNPN and CDR2 as SVGIG (reference sequence). With V trimmed by 4 bases and J by 5 bases, 19 bases remained unmatched. There are 17 residues in the CDR3. CDR3 nucleotide sequence: TGTGCCTGGAATTCTTCTTTATTGATGGGACAGAGGTATGGCTACACCTTC. Amino acids: CAWNSSLLMGQRYGYTF.

This rearrangement joins TRBV6-5 to TRBJ2-7; 7 nucleotides align to TRBD1. The CDR3 runs to 15 residues. Per germline, CDR1 MNHEY and CDR2 SVGAGI. With V trimmed by 4 bases and J by 4 bases, 10 bases remained unmatched. The CDR3 DNA reads TGTGCCAGCAGTTCGACCGGGACAGCTCCTTACGAGCAGTACTTC. It yields the protein CASSSTGTAPYEQYF.

The chain links TRBV9 to TRBJ1-2; 11 bases agree with TRBD1. The CDR3 length is 15 residues. The V gene's germline CDR1 is SGDLS and CDR2 YYNGEE. Trimming removed 4 bases from V and 6 bases from J; junction bases left unmatched: 8. The CDR3 DNA reads as TGTGCCAGCAGCCGACAGGACAGGGGGCGCGATGGCTACACCTTC. This codes for CASSRQDRGRDGYTF. Combining the CDR3 with reference TRBV9 and TRBJ1-2 gives the whole variable domain DSGVTQTPKHLITATGQRVTLRCSPRSGDLSVYWYQQSLDQGLQFLIQYYNGEERAKGNILERFSAQQFPDLHSELNLSSLELGDSALYFCASSRQDRGRDGYTFGSGTRLTVV.

The rearrangement joins TRBV4-2 to TRBJ2-4, with D hard to call. The CDR3 runs to 15 residues. Trimming left V 2 bases short and J 1 base short, with 9 bases between. CDR1 and CDR2 from the germline V gene are LGHNA and YNFKEQ. CDR3 protein: CASSQPQVAKNIQYF. CDR3 nucleotides: TGTGCCAGCAGCCAACCCCAGGTGGCCAAAAACATTCAGTACTTC.

This clone has a single count. CDR3 nucleotides: TGTGCCAGCAGCACAACAGGACAGGGGGAGACCCAGTACTTC. Its translation: CASSTTGQGETQYF. V is TRBV11-2 and J is TRBJ2-5; 9 bases align to TRBD1. The CDR3 length is 14 residues. The junction had 6 bases not matched to a gene; V was cut back by 5 bases and J by 5 bases. The germline V gene encodes CDR1 SGHAT and CDR2 FQNNGV. The complete variable domain, with remaining parts taken from reference TRBV11-2 and TRBJ2-5, reads EAGVAQSPRYKIIEKRQSVAFWCNPISGHATLYWYQQILGQGPKLLIQFQNNGVVDDSQLPKDRFSAERLKGVDSTLKIQPAKLEDSAVYLCASSTTGQGETQYFGPGTRLLVL.

The chain links TRBV13 to TRBJ1-2; D possibly corresponds to TRBD1 (6 bases). Germline V gene sequence: CDR1 PRHDT, CDR2 FYEKMQ (reference sequence). CDR3 size: 14 residues. V lost 0 bases, J lost 6 bases, and 11 bases lay in between. The CDR3 DNA sequence: TGTGCCAGCAGCTTAGGCTCAGGGGAACATGGCTACACCTTC. Translated: CASSLGSGEHGYTF.

The V call is TRBV4-2, the J call TRBJ2-7; weak D call: TRBD2 (6 bases). V was trimmed by 0 bases and J by 9 bases, leaving 12 bases between them. Germline V gene sequence: CDR1 LGHNA, CDR2 YNFKEQ. The CDR3 has 13 amino acids. CDR3 sequence reads: CASSQDRWRGQYF. The CDR3 DNA reads TGTGCCAGCAGCCAAGATCGGTGGCGGGGGCAGTACTTC.